This T cell receptor (beta chain) was captured by sequencing in a study of post-analysis software for immune sequencing data. Study-level information: Both relapsing-remitting and secondary progressive multiple sclerosis featured among the disease courses, as did progressive-relapsing multiple sclerosis.

The V gene's germline CDR1 is SGHAT and CDR2 FQNNGV. This CDR3 is built from 13 residues. V was trimmed by 3 bases and J by 6 bases, leaving 10 bases between them. Comment on this clonotype: As yet, its antigen is unknown.

Study-level findings and limits: The study found significantly lower normalized Chao1 diversity in multiple sclerosis patients than in controls. Elevated frequency relative to controls characterized 4 or 5 TRBV segments in patients, TRBV5-6, TRBV5-1 and TRBV20-1 among them.

Unique molecular identifiers featured in each of the TCR beta cDNA libraries. From around 1 to 10 million T cells, 400,000 to 650,000 cDNA molecules were obtained. TCRdb re-called the PCR reads through MiXCR, storing one row per CDR3 protein. The sample has more than 500,000 distinct CDR3 sequences; around a third are singletons. The receptor's source is a girl between 2 and 17 years old with multiple sclerosis. Source material: blood. The genes are TRBV11-2 and TRBJ2-3; D gene unclear. The CDR3 sequence is CASSFGMLDTQYF. CDR3 in DNA: TGTGCCAGCAGCTTTGGTATGTTGGATACGCAGTATTTT.